Below, one TCR beta chain is given with its context. Its antigen is not identified. The entry originates in a study of OX40 agonist ivuxolimab in advanced cancers. Broader study findings: There were also nonresponders showing low normalized T-cell clonal expansion.

Repertoires were generated with immunoSEQ multiplex PCR, while TCRdb's copy carries only in-frame clones and drops some. The sample shows approximately 66,000 clones, roughly nine tenths of them seen only once. Germline CDR1 reads SGHAT; CDR2 reads FQNNGV. The CDR3 contains 19 residues. V lost 4 bases, J lost 0 bases, and 12 bases stayed unmatched. The source was CD4+ or CD8+ T cells sorted from blood, collected in a trial of the OX40 agonist ivuxolimab. The receptor's source is an adult with an advanced solid tumor such as melanoma, head and neck, liver or kidney cancer. The chain employs TRBV11-2 and TRBJ2-4; 10 positions agree with TRBD2. The CDR3, as DNA: TGTGCCAGCAGCTCCCAGAGAGCGGGGGGGAACCTAGCCAAAAACATTCAGTACTTC. It specifies CASSSQRAGGNLAKNIQYF.